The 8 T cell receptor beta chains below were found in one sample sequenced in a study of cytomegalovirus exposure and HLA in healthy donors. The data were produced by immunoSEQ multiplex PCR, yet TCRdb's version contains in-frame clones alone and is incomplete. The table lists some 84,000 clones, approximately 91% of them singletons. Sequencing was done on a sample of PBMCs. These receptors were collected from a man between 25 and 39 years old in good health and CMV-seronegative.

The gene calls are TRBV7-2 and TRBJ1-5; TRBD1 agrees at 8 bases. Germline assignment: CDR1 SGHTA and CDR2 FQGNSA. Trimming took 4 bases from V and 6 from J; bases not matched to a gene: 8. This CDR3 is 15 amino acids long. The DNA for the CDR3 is TGTGCCAGCAGCTCCAATCAGGGGGCGATTCAGCCCCAGCATTTT. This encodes CASSSNQGAIQPQHF. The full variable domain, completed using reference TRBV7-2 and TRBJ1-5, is GAGVSQSPSNKVTEKGKDVELRCDPISGHTALYWYRQSLGQGLEFLIYFQGNSAPDKSGLPSDRFSAERTGGSVSTLTIQRTQQEDSAVYLCASSSNQGAIQPQHFGDGTRLSIL.

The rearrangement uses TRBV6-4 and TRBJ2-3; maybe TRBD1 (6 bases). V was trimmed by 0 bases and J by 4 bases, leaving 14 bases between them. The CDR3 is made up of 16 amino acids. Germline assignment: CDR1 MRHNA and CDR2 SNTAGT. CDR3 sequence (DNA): TGTGCCAGCAGTGACTCCTACAGGGAAAGGCCAGATACGCAGTATTTT. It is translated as CASSDSYRERPDTQYF.

The CDR3 loop reads CASSFGRDSGNTIYF. The CDR3 DNA reads as TGTGCCAGCAGCTTCGGGAGGGACTCTGGAAACACCATATATTTT. This rearrangement joins TRBV7-9 to TRBJ1-3; D is undetermined. Trimming took off 3 bases at V and 0 bases at J, with 9 bases between the two ends. This CDR3 contains 15 residues. Per the germline V gene, CDR1 is SEHNR and CDR2 is FQNEAQ (reference sequence).

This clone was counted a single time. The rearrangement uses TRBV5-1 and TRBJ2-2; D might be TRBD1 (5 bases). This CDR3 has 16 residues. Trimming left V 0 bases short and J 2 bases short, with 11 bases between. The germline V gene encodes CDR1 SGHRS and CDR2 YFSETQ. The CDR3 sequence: CASSLELGRNTGELFF. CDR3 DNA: TGCGCCAGCAGCTTGGAGTTGGGGCGCAACACCGGGGAGCTGTTTTTT.

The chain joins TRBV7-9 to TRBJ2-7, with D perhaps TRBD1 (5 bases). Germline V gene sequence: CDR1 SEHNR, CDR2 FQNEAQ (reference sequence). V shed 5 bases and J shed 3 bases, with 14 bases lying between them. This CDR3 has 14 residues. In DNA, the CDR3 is TGTGCCAGCAGCCCTAGACTCGACAGCTACGAGCAGTACTTC. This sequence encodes CASSPRLDSYEQYF.

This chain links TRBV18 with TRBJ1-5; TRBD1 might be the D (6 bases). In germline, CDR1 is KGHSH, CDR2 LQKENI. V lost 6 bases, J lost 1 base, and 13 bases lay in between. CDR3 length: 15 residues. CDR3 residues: CASSEGGVSNQPQHF. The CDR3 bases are TGTGCCAGCTCCGAAGGGGGAGTGAGCAATCAGCCCCAGCATTTT.

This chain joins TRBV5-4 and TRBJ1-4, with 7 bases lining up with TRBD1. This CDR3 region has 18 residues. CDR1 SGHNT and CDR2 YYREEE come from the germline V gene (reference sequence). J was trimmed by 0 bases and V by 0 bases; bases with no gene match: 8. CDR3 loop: CASSLVSGGYPTNEKLFF. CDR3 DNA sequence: TGTGCCAGCAGCTTGGTTTCAGGGGGTTACCCAACTAATGAAAAACTGTTTTTT.

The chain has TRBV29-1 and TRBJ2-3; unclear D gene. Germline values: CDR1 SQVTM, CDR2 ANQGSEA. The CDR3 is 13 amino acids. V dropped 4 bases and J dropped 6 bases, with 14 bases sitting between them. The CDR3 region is CSVGLNHKDTQYF. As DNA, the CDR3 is TGCAGCGTTGGACTCAACCACAAGGATACGCAGTATTTT.